Sequencing of this T cell receptor beta chain was carried out in a study of T cell changes during pregnancy in multiple sclerosis. The method was immunoSEQ multiplex PCR; TCRdb's version includes in-frame clones alone and lacks a portion of them. The table shows more than 65,000 clones, with around nine tenths occurring only once. Deletions cut 0 bases from V and 4 bases from J, with 9 bases between. In germline, CDR1 is GTSNPN, CDR2 SVGIG (reference sequence). The CDR3 sequence is 13 residues long. The source of this sequence is a female donor with multiple sclerosis, enrolled in a pregnancy study. The chain recombines TRBV30 with TRBJ2-5; the D is unclear. Sequencing used CD4+ T cells from peripheral blood mononuclear cells, obtained before pregnancy. For the CDR3, the DNA is TGTGCCTGGAGTGTAAGAGCAAGAGAGACCCAGTACTTC. Its protein product is CAWSVRARETQYF.